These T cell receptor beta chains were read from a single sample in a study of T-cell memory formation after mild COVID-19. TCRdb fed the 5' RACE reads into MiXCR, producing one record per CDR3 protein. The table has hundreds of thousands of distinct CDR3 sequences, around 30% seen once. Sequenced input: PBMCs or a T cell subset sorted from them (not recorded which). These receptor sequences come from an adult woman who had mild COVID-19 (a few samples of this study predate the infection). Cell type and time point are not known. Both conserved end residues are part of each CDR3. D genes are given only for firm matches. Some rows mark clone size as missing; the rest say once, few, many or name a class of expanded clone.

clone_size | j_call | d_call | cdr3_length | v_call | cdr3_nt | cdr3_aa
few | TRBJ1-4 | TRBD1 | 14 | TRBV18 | TGTGCCAGCTCAGAGGGGGCGAGCGATGAAAAACTGTTTTTT | CASSEGASDEKLFF
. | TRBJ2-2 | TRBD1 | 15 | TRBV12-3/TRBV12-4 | TGTGCCAGCAGATATACCGGGACAGGGGGCGGGGAGCTGTTTTTT | CASRYTGTGGGELFF
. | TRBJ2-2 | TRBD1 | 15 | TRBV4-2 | TGTGCCAGCAGCCATAGGGACAGGAACACCGGGGAGCTGTTTTTT | CASSHRDRNTGELFF
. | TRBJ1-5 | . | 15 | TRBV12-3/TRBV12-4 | TGTGCCAGCAGTTTTGGGGGGGAATCAGGGCAGCCCCAGCATTTT | CASSFGGESGQPQHF
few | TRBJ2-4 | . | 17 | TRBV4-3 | TGCGCCAGCAGCCAAGAAGTCTGGGCTCAAGCCAAAAACATTCAGTACTTC | CASSQEVWAQAKNIQYF
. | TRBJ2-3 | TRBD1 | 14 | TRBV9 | TGTGCCAGCAGCGCTTTGGACAGGATAGATACGCAGTATTTT | CASSALDRIDTQYF
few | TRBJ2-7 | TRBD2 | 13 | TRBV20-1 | TGCAGTGCTAGAGATGCGGGGAGGGCGGAGCAGTACTTC | CSARDAGRAEQYF
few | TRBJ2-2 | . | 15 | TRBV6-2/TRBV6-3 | TGTGCCAGCAGTTACGAGGCAGGGTACACCGGGGAGCTGTTTTTT | CASSYEAGYTGELFF
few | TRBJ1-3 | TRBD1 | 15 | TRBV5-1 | TGCGCCAGCAGCTTGGCAGGGGGCGCGGGAAACACCATATATTTT | CASSLAGGAGNTIYF
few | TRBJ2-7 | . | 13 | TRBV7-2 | TGTGCCAGCAGCCCCGACAGGGAGGCCGAGCAGTACTTC | CASSPDREAEQYF
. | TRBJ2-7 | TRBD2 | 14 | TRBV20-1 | TGCAGTGCTAGCCAGCGGGGGTCTATCTACGAGCAGTACTTC | CSASQRGSIYEQYF
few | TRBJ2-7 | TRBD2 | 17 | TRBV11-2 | TGTGCCAGCAGCTTGGCTAGCGGGGGGACTAGCTCCTACGAGCAGTACTTC | CASSLASGGTSSYEQYF
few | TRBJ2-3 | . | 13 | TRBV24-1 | TGTGCCACCAGTGATTTGCACGGAGATACGCAGTATTTT | CATSDLHGDTQYF
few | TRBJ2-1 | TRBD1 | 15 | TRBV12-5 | TGTGCTAGTGGCACAGGGGGCCTCTCCTACAATGAGCAGTTCTTC | CASGTGGLSYNEQFF
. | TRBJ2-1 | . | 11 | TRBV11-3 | TGTGCCAGCGCGTTCGAATATGAGCAGTTCTTC | CASAFEYEQFF
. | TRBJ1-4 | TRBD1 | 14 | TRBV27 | TGTGCCAGCAGCGGACAGGGGGAACAGGAAAAACTGTTTTTT | CASSGQGEQEKLFF
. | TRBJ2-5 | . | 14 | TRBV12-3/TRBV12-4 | TGTGCCAGCAGTGTTAGGAACTCACGGGAGACCCAGTACTTC | CASSVRNSRETQYF
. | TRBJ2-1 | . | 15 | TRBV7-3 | TGTGCCAGCAGCCCCTTCGGAGTCTCCTACAATGAGCAGTTCTTC | CASSPFGVSYNEQFF
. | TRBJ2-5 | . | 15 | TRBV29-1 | TGCAGCGTTGAATTGGGTAGGGGGGGAGTAGAGACCCAGTACTTC | CSVELGRGGVETQYF
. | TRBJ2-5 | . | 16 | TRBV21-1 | TGTGCCAGCAGCAAACTCTGTCCGTCGCCAGAAGAGACCCAGTACTTC | CASSKLCPSPEETQYF
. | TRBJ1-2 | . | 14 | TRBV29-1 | TGCAGCGCCAACGACGGACAGAACGCCTATGGCTACACCTTC | CSANDGQNAYGYTF
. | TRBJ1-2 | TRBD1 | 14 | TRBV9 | TGTGCCAGCAGCGGGGGACAGGAGTTCTATGGCTACACCTTC | CASSGGQEFYGYTF
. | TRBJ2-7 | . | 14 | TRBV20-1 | TGCAGTGCGCTTAGCTGGGAAGGGGTGGACGAGCAGTACTTC | CSALSWEGVDEQYF
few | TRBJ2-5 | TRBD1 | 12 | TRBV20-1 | TGCAGTGCCTGGACAGGGCGGGAGACCCAGTACTTC | CSAWTGRETQYF
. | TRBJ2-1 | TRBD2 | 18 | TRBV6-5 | TGTGCCAGCAGTTATGGGACTAGCGGGAGGGACTCCTACAATGAGCAGTTCTTC | CASSYGTSGRDSYNEQFF
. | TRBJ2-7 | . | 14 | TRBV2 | TGTGCCAGCAGTGAGGTTGACAGTACCTACGAGCAGTACTTC | CASSEVDSTYEQYF
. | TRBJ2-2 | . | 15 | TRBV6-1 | TGTGCCAGTCATGCCCCGGGACAAGGGACCGGGGAGCTGTTTTTT | CASHAPGQGTGELFF
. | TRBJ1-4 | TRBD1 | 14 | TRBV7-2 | TGTGCCAGCAGCCCCGGGACAGGGGAAGAAAAACTGTTTTTT | CASSPGTGEEKLFF
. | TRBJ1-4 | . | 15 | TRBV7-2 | TGTGCCAGCAGCCCCAGGGGTCCAACTAATGAAAAACTGTTTTTT | CASSPRGPTNEKLFF
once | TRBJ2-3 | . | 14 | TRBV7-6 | TGTGCCAGCAGCGACAACGGGGACCCAGATACGCAGTATTTT | CASSDNGDPDTQYF
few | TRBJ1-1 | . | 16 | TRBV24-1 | TGTGCCACCAGTGATTCCGGGATCCGGGAACACACTGAAGCTTTCTTT | CATSDSGIREHTEAFF
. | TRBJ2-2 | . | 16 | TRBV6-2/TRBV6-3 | TGTGCCAGCAGTTACCCCCAGGACTCGAACACCGGGGAGCTGTTTTTT | CASSYPQDSNTGELFF
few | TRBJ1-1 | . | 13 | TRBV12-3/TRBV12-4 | TGTGCCAGCAGAACCGCTGGAGGCTTTGAAGCTTTCTTT | CASRTAGGFEAFF
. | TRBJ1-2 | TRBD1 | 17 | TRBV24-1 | TGTGCCACCAGTGATTCGAGCTTGACAGGGGCTAGCTATGGCTACACCTTC | CATSDSSLTGASYGYTF
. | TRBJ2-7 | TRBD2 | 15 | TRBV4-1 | TGCGCCAGCAGTCAAACTAGCGGGGGAGTCTACGAGCAGTACTTC | CASSQTSGGVYEQYF
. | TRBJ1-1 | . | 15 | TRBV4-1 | TGCGCCAGCAGCCAGGACAGTGCTGGGGAGACTGAAGCTTTCTTT | CASSQDSAGETEAFF
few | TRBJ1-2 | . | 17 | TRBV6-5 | TGTGCCAGCAGTTACGGTGTCCGGGGGCCTGTTAACTATGGCTACACCTTC | CASSYGVRGPVNYGYTF
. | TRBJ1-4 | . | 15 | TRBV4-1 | TGCGCCAGCAGCCAAGAGGAGGTGTTTAATGAAAAACTGTTTTTT | CASSQEEVFNEKLFF
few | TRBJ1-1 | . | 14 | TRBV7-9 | TGTGCCAGCAGCTCCTGGGTGGGGGTCACTGAAGCTTTCTTT | CASSSWVGVTEAFF
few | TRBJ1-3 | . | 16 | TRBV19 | TGTGCCAGTAGTATAGATTCAAGGCTTCGTGGAAACACCATATATTTT | CASSIDSRLRGNTIYF
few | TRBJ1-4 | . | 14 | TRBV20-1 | TGCAGTGCTAGTTTAGGGGTTTTGAGTGAAAAACTGTTTTTT | CSASLGVLSEKLFF
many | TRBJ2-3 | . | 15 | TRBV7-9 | TGTGCCAGCAGCACCTTACAAGTTGGGGTCGATACGCAGTATTTT | CASSTLQVGVDTQYF
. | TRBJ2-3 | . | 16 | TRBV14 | TGTGCCAGCAGCCAACCGGGACTCGGGTGGACAGATACGCAGTATTTT | CASSQPGLGWTDTQYF
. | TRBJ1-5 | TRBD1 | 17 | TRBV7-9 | TGTGCCAGCAGCTGGGGAGGGGGCGTTCAGGGCAATCAGCCCCAGCATTTT | CASSWGGGVQGNQPQHF
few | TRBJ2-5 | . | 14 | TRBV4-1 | TGCGCCAGCAGCCAATCCGTCAGGGAAGAGACCCAGTACTTC | CASSQSVREETQYF
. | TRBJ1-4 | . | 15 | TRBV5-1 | TGCGCCAGCAGCCCTGCACCTGCAACTAATGAAAAACTGTTTTTT | CASSPAPATNEKLFF
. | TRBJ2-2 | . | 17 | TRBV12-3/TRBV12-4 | TGTGCCAGCAGTTTCGGGGCGACCCTTCTGAACACCGGGGAGCTGTTTTTT | CASSFGATLLNTGELFF
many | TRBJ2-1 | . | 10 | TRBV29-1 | TGCAGCGTCGGGGACAATGAGCAGTTCTTC | CSVGDNEQFF
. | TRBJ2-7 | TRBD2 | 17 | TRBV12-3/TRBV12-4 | TGTGCCAGCAGTTTGGGACTAGCGGGAGTCTCTTCCTACGAGCAGTACTTC | CASSLGLAGVSSYEQYF